This T cell receptor beta chain was recovered during a study of blood T cell repertoires in COVID-19. Study background: From T cells, B-cell-depleted T cells, or PBMCs came the material, which was cDNA or gDNA.

Per the original data handling: Amplified reference gene primers provided the basis for estimating nucleated cell counts. Clones were sequenced by immunoSEQ multiplex PCR, and TCRdb holds only the in-frame ones, with some missing. V, J and clone size are those of that table, while D and trimming were read from the DNA. Here the sample spans around 94,000 clones, about nine tenths being singletons. V lost 6 bases and J lost 0; bases outside the gene matches: 12. Germline V gene sequence: CDR1 MNHEY, CDR2 SMNVEV (reference sequence). CDR3 length equals 18 residues. The chain combines TRBV27 with TRBJ2-7, with 12 bases identical to TRBD2. This receptor was taken from a woman aged 45-59 years with COVID-19, enrolled during active disease. Sequencing used peripheral blood. CDR3 coding DNA: TGTGCCAGCAGCCCCCTGACTAGCGGGGGCCTTAGCTCCTACGAGCAGTACTTC. The encoded protein is CASSPLTSGGLSSYEQYF.